This TCR beta chain was identified during a study of identical twins. Overall study findings and caveats: Conclusions relied on cross-sectional statistical analysis, not following the same donors.

This clonotype was detected ten times or more. Its specificity is unknown. TCRdb fed the 5' RACE reads into MiXCR, producing one record per CDR3 protein. The sample contains some 97,000 distinct CDR3 sequences, 5.9% of which appear only once. The source is a woman between 45 and 65 years old in good health. Sequencing input: memory T cells sorted from blood.

CDR3 protein: CASTLGTPQRYEQFF. DNA for the CDR3: TGTGCCAGCACCCTAGGGACTCCCCAACGTTATGAGCAGTTCTTC. V usage is TRBV6-6 and J usage is TRBJ2-1, with D maybe TRBD2 (6 bases). CDR1 and CDR2 from the germline V gene are MNHNY and SVGAGI (reference sequence). Trimming shortened V by 7 bases and J by 8 bases, and 21 bases separated the two germline ends. The CDR3 covers 15 residues.